The 12 T cell receptor beta chains reported below all come from one sample, sequenced in a study of Graves' ophthalmopathy and Graves' hyperthyroidism. RNA transcripts were the source from which TCR beta CDR3 regions were amplified. The workflow started with a first-round RT-PCR run with HTBI primers and then moved on to a second-round multiplex PCR. MiXCR was run by TCRdb on the multiplex PCR reads, yielding one entry per CDR3 protein. Of about 1.1 million distinct CDR3 sequences listed, about two fifths are singletons. The material sequenced was peripheral blood or thyroid tissue (not recorded which). The receptors stem from an adult man with Graves' hyperthyroidism.

This chain links TRBV10-3 with TRBJ2-3; D is perhaps TRBD1 (6 bases). V lost 5 bases to trimming and J lost 6 bases, with 6 bases between them. The CDR3 runs to 11 residues. Germline CDR1 reads ENHRY; CDR2 reads SYGVKD. This CDR3 is CAISRGDTQYF. In DNA form, the CDR3 reads TGTGCCATCAGTAGGGGGGATACGCAGTATTTT.

This clonotype was observed a handful of times. This rearrangement joins TRBV9 to TRBJ1-5; 7 bases are shared with TRBD1. The CDR3 contains 12 residues. With 3 bases clipped from V and 9 bases from J, the junction kept 3 bases outside the gene matches. Per the germline V gene, CDR1 is SGDLS and CDR2 is YYNGEE. CDR3: CASSAGGGPQHF. CDR3 DNA sequence: TGTGCCAGCAGCGCAGGGGGGGGGCCCCAGCATTTT.

This clonotype showed up many times. J is TRBJ2-7 and V is TRBV7-8; 10 bases fit TRBD2. The junction had 10 bases not matched to a gene; V was cut back by 0 bases and J by 2 bases. Germline CDR1 SGHVS, CDR2 FQNEAQ. CDR3 length: 18 residues. Here the CDR3 DNA reads TGTGCCAGCAGCTTAGCGCTGGCTAGCGGGAGAAAAGCCTACGAGCAGTACTTC. This sequence encodes CASSLALASGRKAYEQYF.

This clonotype is medium-sized by share. The chain is built from TRBV7-2 and TRBJ1-1; D unresolved. Trimming pared 5 bases from V and 4 bases from J, leaving 14 bases between. The CDR3 has 14 amino acids. CDR1 is SGHTA and CDR2 is FQGNSA in the germline V gene. CDR3: CASSPGRSSTEAFF. The DNA of the CDR3 is TGTGCCAGCAGCCCGGGGAGGAGTAGCACTGAAGCTTTCTTT.

Note on this clonotype: Given the absence of the conserved phenylalanine or tryptophan at the CDR3 end, a read error is likely. No DNA is shown, since the ends of the CDR3 on it are uncertain; the CDR3 is the one TCRdb lists. The chain carries TRBV19 and TRBJ1-1; TRBD1 is taken as the D call from the table, unchecked against the DNA. Per germline, CDR1 LNHDA and CDR2 SQIVND (reference sequence). The CDR3 is 11 amino acids long, termini counted. The CDR3 spells CASSSTGTGVY.

The table lists this clonotype with a few counts. The rearrangement joins TRBV20-1 to TRBJ1-5; TRBD1 matches at 9 bases. The germline V gene encodes CDR1 DFQATT and CDR2 SNEGSKA (reference sequence). CDR3 length: 15 amino acids. Trimming removed 6 bases from V and 1 base from J; junction bases left unmatched: 7. The CDR3: CSASQGAESNQPQHF. The CDR3 bases are TGCAGTGCCTCACAGGGGGCGGAGAGCAATCAGCCCCAGCATTTT.

The chain carries TRBV12-3 or TRBV12-4 and TRBJ2-3; D is undetermined. Trimming left V 1 base short and J 2 bases short, with 7 bases between. The CDR3 covers 14 residues. The DNA of the CDR3 is TGTGCCAGCAGTTTAGTAGGGAACACAGATACGCAGTATTTT. As protein: CASSLVGNTDTQYF.

V and J are TRBV2 and TRBJ1-2; maybe TRBD1 (6 bases). The CDR3 sequence is 15 residues long. The ends were cut back, 6 bases at V and 3 bases at J, with 17 bases in the middle. Germline CDR1 reads SNHLY; CDR2 reads FYNNEI. The CDR3 spells CASSSGTLGDYGYTF. The CDR3 nucleotides read TGTGCCAGCAGCTCCGGGACACTGGGGGACTATGGCTACACCTTC.

This clonotype was found many times. The CDR3 DNA reads TGTGCCAGCAGCTTATCCTCAGAAGGGAAGCAGTACTTC. Translation: CASSLSSEGKQYF. The chain couples TRBV7-9 to TRBJ2-7; D call uncertain. Trimming removed 2 bases from V and 8 bases from J, with 13 bases in between. The CDR3 extends over 13 amino acids. Germline V gene data show CDR1 as SEHNR and CDR2 as FQNEAQ (reference sequence).

This clonotype was counted only a few times. The chain combines TRBV2 with TRBJ1-1; D not resolved. The CDR3 has 13 amino acids. From germline, CDR1 is SNHLY and CDR2 FYNNEI. V was trimmed by 7 bases and J by 4 bases, leaving 13 bases between them. The CDR3 sequence: CASKSQTGTEAFF. The CDR3 nucleotides read TGTGCCAGCAAGAGCCAAACGGGCACTGAAGCTTTCTTT. Using reference TRBV2 and TRBJ1-1 for the parts outside the CDR3, the full variable domain is EPEVTQTPSHQVTQMGQEVILRCVPISNHLYFYWYRQILGQKVEFLVSFYNNEISEKSEIFDDQFSVERPDGSNFTLKIRSTKLEDSAMYFCASKSQTGTEAFFGQGTRLTVV.

V is TRBV7-9 and J is TRBJ1-1, with 7 bases fitting TRBD1. This CDR3 region has 16 residues. J gave up 4 bases and V 5 bases, and 13 bases lay outside the gene matches. The germline V gene encodes CDR1 SEHNR and CDR2 FQNEAQ (reference sequence). CDR3 nucleotide sequence: TGTGCCAGCAGCCCAATACCACAGGGACAGAGCACTGAAGCTTTCTTT. Translation: CASSPIPQGQSTEAFF.

This clonotype has ten or more counts. The rearrangement links TRBV29-1 to TRBJ1-2; 10 nucleotides align to TRBD1. Trimming removed 4 bases from V and 4 bases from J; junction bases left unmatched: 3. The CDR3 loop spans 13 amino acids. CDR1 and CDR2 from the germline V gene are SQVTM and ANQGSEA. The CDR3 DNA reads as TGCAGCGTTGGGGACAGGGGAATCTATGGCTACACCTTC. Protein product: CSVGDRGIYGYTF.